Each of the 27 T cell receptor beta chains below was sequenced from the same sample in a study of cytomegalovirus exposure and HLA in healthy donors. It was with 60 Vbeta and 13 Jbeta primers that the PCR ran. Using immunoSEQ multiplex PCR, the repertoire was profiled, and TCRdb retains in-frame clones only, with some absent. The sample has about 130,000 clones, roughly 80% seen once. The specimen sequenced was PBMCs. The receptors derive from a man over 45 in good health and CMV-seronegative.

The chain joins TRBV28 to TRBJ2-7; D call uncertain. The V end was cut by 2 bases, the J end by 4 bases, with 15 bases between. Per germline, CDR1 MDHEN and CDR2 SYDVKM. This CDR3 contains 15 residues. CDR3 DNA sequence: TGTGCCAGCAGTTTACCAGGTCCCTCTACATACGAGCAGTACTTC. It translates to CASSLPGPSTYEQYF.

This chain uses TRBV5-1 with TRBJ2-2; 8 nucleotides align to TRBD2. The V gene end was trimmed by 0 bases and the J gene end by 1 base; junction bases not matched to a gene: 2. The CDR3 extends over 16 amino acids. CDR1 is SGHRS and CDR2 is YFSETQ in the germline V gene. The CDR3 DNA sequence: TGCGCCAGCAGCTTGGCGGGAGGGCTGAACACCGGGGAGCTGTTTTTT. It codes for CASSLAGGLNTGELFF.

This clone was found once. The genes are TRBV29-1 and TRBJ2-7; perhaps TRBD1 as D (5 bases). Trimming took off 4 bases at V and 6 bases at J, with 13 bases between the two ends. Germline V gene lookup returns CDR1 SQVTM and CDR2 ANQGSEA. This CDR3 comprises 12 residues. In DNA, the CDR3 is TGCAGCGTTGGACAGTCCGGGCTCGAGCAGTACTTC. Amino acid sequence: CSVGQSGLEQYF.

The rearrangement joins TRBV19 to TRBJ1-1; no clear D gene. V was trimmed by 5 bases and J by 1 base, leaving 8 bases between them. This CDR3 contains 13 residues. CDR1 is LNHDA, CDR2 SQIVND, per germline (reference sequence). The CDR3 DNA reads TGTGCCAGTAGTGTCACACCGAACACTGAAGCTTTCTTT. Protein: CASSVTPNTEAFF.

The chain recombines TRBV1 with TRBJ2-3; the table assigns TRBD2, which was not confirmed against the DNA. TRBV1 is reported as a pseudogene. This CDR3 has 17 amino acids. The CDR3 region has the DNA TGCACCAGCAGCCAAGAAGCCCTAGCGGGAGATATAGATACGCAGTATTTT. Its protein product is CTSSQEALAGDIDTQYF.

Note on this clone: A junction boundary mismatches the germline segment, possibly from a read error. CDR3 in DNA: TGTGCCAGCAGCTTATGGGGGCAGGGTCGGTGGAATCAGCCCCAGCATTTT. Translation gives CASSLWGQGRWNQPQHF. The chain has TRBV28 and TRBJ1-5, with a possible D match to TRBD1 (6 bases). The germline CDR1 and CDR2 sequences are MDHEN and SYDVKM. The length of the CDR3 is 17 residues.

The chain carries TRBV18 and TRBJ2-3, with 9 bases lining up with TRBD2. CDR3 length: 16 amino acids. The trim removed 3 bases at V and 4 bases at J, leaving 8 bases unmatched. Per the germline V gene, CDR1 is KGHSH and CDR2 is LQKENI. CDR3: CASSPVAAGGADTQYF. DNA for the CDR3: TGTGCCAGCTCACCGGTTGCGGCGGGAGGGGCAGATACGCAGTATTTT.

CDR3 nucleotides: TGTGCCAGCAGCAACGGGGGAGCGGGAGATACGCAGTATTTT. This encodes CASSNGGAGDTQYF. The chain has TRBV14 and TRBJ2-3, with D tentatively TRBD2 (6 bases). This CDR3 spans 14 amino acids. Trimming stripped 5 bases from V and 5 bases from J, with 14 bases between. The germline V gene has CDR1 SGHDN and CDR2 FVKESK.

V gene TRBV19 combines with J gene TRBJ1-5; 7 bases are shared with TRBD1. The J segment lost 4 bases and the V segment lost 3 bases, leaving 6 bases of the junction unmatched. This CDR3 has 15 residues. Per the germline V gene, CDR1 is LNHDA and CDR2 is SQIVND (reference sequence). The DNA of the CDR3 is TGTGCCAGTAGTATCCCAGGGGGAGGAAATCAGCCCCAGCATTTT. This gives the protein CASSIPGGGNQPQHF.

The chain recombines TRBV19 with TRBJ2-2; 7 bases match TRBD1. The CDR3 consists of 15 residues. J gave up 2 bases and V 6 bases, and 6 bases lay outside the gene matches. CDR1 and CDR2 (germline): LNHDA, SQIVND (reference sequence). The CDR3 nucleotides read TGTGCCAGTAGGATGGGGACAGTTAACACCGGGGAGCTGTTTTTT. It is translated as CASRMGTVNTGELFF.

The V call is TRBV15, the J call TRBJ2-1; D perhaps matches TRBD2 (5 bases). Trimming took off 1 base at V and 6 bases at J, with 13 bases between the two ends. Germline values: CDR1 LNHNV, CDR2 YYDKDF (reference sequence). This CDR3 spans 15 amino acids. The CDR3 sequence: CATSRGGSGSNEQFF. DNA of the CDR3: TGTGCCACCAGCAGAGGAGGGAGTGGGTCCAATGAGCAGTTCTTC.

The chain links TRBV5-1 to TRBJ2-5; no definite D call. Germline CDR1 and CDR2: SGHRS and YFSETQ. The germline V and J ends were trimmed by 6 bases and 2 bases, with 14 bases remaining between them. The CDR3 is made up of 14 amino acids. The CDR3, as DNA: TGCGCCAGCAATCCAGCAGGTTCACAAGAGACCCAGTACTTC. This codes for CASNPAGSQETQYF.

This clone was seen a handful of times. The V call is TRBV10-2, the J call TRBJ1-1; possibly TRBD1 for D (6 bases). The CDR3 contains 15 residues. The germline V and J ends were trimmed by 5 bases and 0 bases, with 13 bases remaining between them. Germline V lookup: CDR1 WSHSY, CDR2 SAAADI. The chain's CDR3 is CASSTVGQMNTEAFF. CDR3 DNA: TGCGCCAGCAGTACGGTAGGACAGATGAACACTGAAGCTTTCTTT.

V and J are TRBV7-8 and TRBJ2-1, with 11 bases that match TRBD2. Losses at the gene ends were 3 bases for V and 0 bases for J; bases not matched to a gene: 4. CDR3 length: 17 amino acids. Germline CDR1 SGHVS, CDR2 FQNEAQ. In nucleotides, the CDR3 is TGTGCCAGCAGCTTCATAGCGGGGGGGGGCTCCTACAATGAGCAGTTCTTC. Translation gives CASSFIAGGGSYNEQFF. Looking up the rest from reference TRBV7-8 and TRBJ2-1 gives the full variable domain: GAGVSQSPRYKVAKRGQDVALRCDPISGHVSLFWYQQALGQGPEFLTYFQNEAQLDKSGLPSDRFFAERPEGSVSTLKIQRTQQEDSAVYLCASSFIAGGGSYNEQFFGPGTRLTVL.

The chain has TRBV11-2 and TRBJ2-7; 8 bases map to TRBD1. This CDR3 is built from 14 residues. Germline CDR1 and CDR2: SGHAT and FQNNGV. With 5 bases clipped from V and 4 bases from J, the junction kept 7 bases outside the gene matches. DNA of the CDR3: TGTGCCAGCAGCCCGCAGGGGGCAGGGTACGAGCAGTACTTC. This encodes CASSPQGAGYEQYF.

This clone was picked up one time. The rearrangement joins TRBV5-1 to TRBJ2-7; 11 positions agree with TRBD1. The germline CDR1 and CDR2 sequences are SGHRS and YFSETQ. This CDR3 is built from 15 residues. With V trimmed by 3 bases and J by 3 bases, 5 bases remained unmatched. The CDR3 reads CASSWGTGGGYEQYF. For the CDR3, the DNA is TGCGCCAGCAGCTGGGGGACAGGGGGAGGCTACGAGCAGTACTTC.

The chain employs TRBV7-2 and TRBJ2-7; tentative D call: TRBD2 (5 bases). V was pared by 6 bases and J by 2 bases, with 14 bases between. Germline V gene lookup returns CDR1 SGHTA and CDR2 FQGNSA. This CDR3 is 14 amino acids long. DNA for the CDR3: TGTGCCAGCAGTCGCCGGACTGCCCCCTACGAGCAGTACTTC. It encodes CASSRRTAPYEQYF.

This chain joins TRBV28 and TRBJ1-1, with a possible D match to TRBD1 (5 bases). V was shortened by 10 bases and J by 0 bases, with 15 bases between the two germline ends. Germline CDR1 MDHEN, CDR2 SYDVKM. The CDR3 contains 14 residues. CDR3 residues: CATGTGGLNTEAFF. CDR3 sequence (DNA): TGTGCCACCGGGACCGGGGGACTGAACACTGAAGCTTTCTTT.

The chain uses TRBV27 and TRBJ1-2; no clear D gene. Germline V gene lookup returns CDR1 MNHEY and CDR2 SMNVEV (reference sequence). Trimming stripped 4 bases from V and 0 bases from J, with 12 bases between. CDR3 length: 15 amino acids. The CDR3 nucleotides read TGTGCCAGCAGTTCCAACATCATCGCTAACTATGGCTACACCTTC. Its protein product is CASSSNIIANYGYTF.

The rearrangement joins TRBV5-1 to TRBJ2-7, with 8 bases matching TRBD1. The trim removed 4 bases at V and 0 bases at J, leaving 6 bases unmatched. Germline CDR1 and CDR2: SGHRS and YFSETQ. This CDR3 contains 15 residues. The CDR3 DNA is TGCGCCAGCAGCCTGACAGGGGTCGGCTCCTACGAGCAGTACTTC. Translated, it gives CASSLTGVGSYEQYF.

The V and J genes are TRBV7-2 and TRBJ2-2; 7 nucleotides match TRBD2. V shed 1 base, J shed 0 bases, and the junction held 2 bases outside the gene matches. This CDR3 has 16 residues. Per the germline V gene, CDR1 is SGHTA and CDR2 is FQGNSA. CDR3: CASSLDGGANTGELFF. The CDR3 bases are TGTGCCAGCAGCTTAGATGGGGGGGCGAACACCGGGGAGCTGTTTTTT.

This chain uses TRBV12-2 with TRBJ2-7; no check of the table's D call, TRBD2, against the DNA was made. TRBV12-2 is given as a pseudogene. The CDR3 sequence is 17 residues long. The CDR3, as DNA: TGTGCAAGTCGCTTACACCGGGGGGGCGGCAGCTCCTACGAGCAGTACTTC. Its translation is CASRLHRGGGSSYEQYF.

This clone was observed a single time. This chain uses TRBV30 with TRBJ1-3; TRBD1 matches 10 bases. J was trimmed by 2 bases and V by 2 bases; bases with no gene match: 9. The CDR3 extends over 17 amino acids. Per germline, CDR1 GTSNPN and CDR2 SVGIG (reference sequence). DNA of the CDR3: TGTGCCTGGAGTTCATTGGACAGGGGGAAAGCTGGAAACACCATATATTTT. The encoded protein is CAWSSLDRGKAGNTIYF. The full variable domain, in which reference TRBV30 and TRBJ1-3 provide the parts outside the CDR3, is SQTIHQWPATLVQPVGSPLSLECTVEGTSNPNLYWYRQAAGRGLQLLFYSVGIGQISSEVPQNLSASRPQDRQFILSSKKLLLSDSGFYLCAWSSLDRGKAGNTIYFGEGSWLTVV.

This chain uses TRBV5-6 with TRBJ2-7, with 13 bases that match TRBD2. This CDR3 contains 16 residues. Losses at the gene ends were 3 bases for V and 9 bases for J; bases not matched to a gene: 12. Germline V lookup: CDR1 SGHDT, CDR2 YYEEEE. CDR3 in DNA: TGTGCCAGCAGCTGGACTAGCGGGAGTCCCTCTACGAGGCAGTACTTC. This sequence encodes CASSWTSGSPSTRQYF.

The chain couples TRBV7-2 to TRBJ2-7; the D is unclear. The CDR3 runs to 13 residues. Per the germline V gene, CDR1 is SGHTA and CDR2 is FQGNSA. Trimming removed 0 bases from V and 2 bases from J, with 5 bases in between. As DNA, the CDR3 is TGTGCCAGCAGCTTAGCGGTAGCCTACGAGCAGTACTTC. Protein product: CASSLAVAYEQYF.

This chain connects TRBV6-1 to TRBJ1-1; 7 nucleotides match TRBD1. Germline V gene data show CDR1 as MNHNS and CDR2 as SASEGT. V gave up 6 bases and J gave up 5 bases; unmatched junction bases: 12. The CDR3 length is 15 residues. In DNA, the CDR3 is TGTGCCAGCAGGGCTCTACAGGGGTCCCTTACTGAAGCTTTCTTT. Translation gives CASRALQGSLTEAFF.

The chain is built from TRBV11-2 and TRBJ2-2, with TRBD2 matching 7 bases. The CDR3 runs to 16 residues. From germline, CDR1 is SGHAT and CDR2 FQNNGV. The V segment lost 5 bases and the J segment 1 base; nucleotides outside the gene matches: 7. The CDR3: CASSVMLAENTGELFF. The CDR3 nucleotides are TGTGCCAGCAGCGTGATGCTAGCGGAGAACACCGGGGAGCTGTTTTTT. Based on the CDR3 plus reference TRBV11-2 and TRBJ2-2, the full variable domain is EAGVAQSPRYKIIEKRQSVAFWCNPISGHATLYWYQQILGQGPKLLIQFQNNGVVDDSQLPKDRFSAERLKGVDSTLKIQPAKLEDSAVYLCASSVMLAENTGELFFGEGSRLTVL.